These 4 T cell receptor beta chains were sequenced from one sample in a study of blood T cells in healthy people across ages. Primed by a sample-barcoded 5' primer and a J-beta primer mix, a second PCR proceeded for about 6 to 12 cycles. Each CDR3 protein gets one entry after TCRdb re-called the 5' RACE reads with MiXCR. The table shows 630,000 or so distinct CDR3 sequences, with approximately 30% occurring only once. The sequenced material came from blood. Receptors were obtained from a woman of 80 years or more in good health.

This clonotype was detected many times. The J gene is TRBJ1-6, the V gene TRBV20-1; 8 bases fit TRBD1. CDR3 length: 15 residues. The germline V gene has CDR1 DFQATT and CDR2 SNEGSKA (reference sequence). With 0 bases clipped from V and 9 bases from J, the junction kept 7 bases outside the gene matches. CDR3 protein: CSARDANRGVSPLHF. DNA of the CDR3: TGCAGTGCTAGAGATGCGAACAGGGGGGTTTCACCCCTCCACTTT.

CDR3: CASSVGARGGVYEQYF. The DNA of the CDR3 is TGTGCCAGCAGCGTAGGGGCGCGGGGGGGTGTCTACGAGCAGTACTTC. The chain uses TRBV9 and TRBJ2-7; 9 positions agree with TRBD2. This CDR3 has 16 amino acids. Trimming cost V 0 bases and J 3 bases; bases outside gene matches: 7. Germline V CDR1 and CDR2: SGDLS, YYNGEE.

This clonotype was observed a few times. The rearrangement joins TRBV12-3 or TRBV12-4 to TRBJ1-1; D is perhaps TRBD1 (5 bases). The V end lost 6 bases, the J end lost 1 base, and 12 bases lay between the germline ends. The CDR3 covers 14 residues. CDR3 sequence: CASRKQVWNTEAFF. DNA of the CDR3: TGTGCCAGCAGGAAACAGGTATGGAACACTGAAGCTTTCTTT.

This clonotype was detected ten times or more. The chain employs TRBV6-2 or TRBV6-3 and TRBJ2-3; possibly TRBD2 for D (6 bases). The CDR3 has 15 residues. Per the germline V gene, CDR1 is MNHEY and CDR2 is SVGEGT. V gave up 4 bases and J gave up 1 base, with 12 bases separating them. CDR3 sequence reads: CASSSAGLGTDTQYF. As DNA, the CDR3 is TGTGCCAGCAGTTCGGCGGGGCTTGGCACAGATACGCAGTATTTT.